These T cell receptor beta chains were read from a single sample in a study of blood T cell repertoires in COVID-19. TCRdb keeps only in-frame clones here, not all; method: immunoSEQ multiplex PCR. The sample includes fewer than 90,000 clones, about 90% of them seen just once. The sequencing sample was made of peripheral blood. These receptors originate from a man older than 75 in a cohort sampled during active COVID-19. Each CDR3 is given with its conserved first and last residue. D genes are given only for firm matches. For some rows the clone size is stated as once, few or many, or as a class when expanded; others skip it.

TRBJ2-5 | - | TRBV11-2 | - | CASTPTRQETQYF | TGTGCCAGCACCCCGACTAGGCAAGAGACCCAGTACTTC
TRBJ1-1 | - | TRBV5-1 | - | CASSSTANTEAFF | TGCGCCAGCAGCTCCACAGCGAACACTGAAGCTTTCTTT
TRBJ2-3 | - | TRBV7-9 | - | CASSSSSDTQYF | TGTGCCAGCAGCTCCTCCTCAGATACGCAGTATTTT
TRBJ2-1 | - | TRBV6-6 | - | CASSSRPTGSEQFF | TGTGCCAGCAGTTCCCGACCGACAGGTAGTGAGCAGTTCTTC
TRBJ2-1 | TRBD2 | TRBV3-1/TRBV3-2 | - | CASSYNSAGGPAYNEQFF | TGTGCCAGCAGCTATAACTCAGCGGGGGGGCCAGCTTACAATGAGCAGTTCTTC
TRBJ2-1 | - | TRBV2 | - | CASSENSNEQFF | TGTGCCAGCAGTGAAAACTCCAATGAGCAGTTCTTC
TRBJ2-1 | - | TRBV19 | - | CASSMAESSYNEQFF | TGTGCCAGTAGTATGGCAGAAAGCTCCTACAATGAGCAGTTCTTC
TRBJ2-1 | TRBD2 | TRBV5-1 | - | CASSLGPSGEYNEQFF | TGCGCCAGCAGCTTGGGGCCTAGCGGGGAGTACAATGAGCAGTTCTTC
TRBJ2-5 | - | TRBV3-1/TRBV3-2 | - | CASSQDPLSGRGTQYF | TGTGCCAGCAGCCAAGACCCCCTTAGCGGCCGGGGGACCCAGTACTTC
TRBJ1-5 | - | TRBV5-4 | few | CASSPQTEDNQPQHF | TGTGCCAGCAGCCCACAGACAGAGGACAATCAGCCCCAGCATTTT
TRBJ1-3 | - | TRBV4-3 | few | CASSQDWSGTGNTIYF | TGCGCCAGCAGCCAAGATTGGTCGGGGACTGGAAACACCATATATTTT
TRBJ2-2 | TRBD1 | TRBV6-6 | - | CASSRDREDTGELFF | TGTGCCAGCAGTCGGGACAGGGAGGACACCGGGGAGCTGTTTTTT
TRBJ2-7 | - | TRBV5-5 | - | CASSLLVLGGSSSYEQYF | TGTGCCAGCAGCTTGTTGGTTCTCGGGGGATCGAGCTCCTACGAGCAGTACTTC
TRBJ2-5 | TRBD2 | TRBV3-1/TRBV3-2 | - | CASSHLASGGPGWTQYF | TGTGCCAGCAGCCATCTAGCTAGCGGGGGGCCGGGTTGGACCCAGTACTTC
TRBJ1-4 | - | TRBV3-1/TRBV3-2 | - | CASSQGQAEKLFF | TGTGCCAGCAGCCAAGGACAGGCTGAAAAACTGTTTTTT
TRBJ2-1 | - | TRBV2 | - | CASSEAEGSYNEQFF | TGTGCCAGCAGTGAAGCGGAGGGCTCCTACAATGAGCAGTTCTTC
TRBJ1-3 | TRBD1 | TRBV15 | - | CATSRGRQGALNTIYF | TGTGCCACCAGCAGAGGACGGCAGGGGGCACTAAACACCATATATTTT
TRBJ1-2 | - | TRBV6-5 | - | CASSLWGDGYTF | TGTGCCAGCAGTCTGTGGGGCGATGGCTACACCTTC
TRBJ2-2 | TRBD1 | TRBV7-3 | - | CASSSSGQENTGELFF | TGTGCCAGCAGCTCGTCGGGACAGGAGAACACCGGGGAGCTGTTTTTT
TRBJ1-2 | - | TRBV28 | - | CASRSRGYTF | TGTGCCAGCAGAAGTAGAGGCTACACCTTC
TRBJ2-5 | - | TRBV11-2 | - | CASSTQPEGTQYF | TGTGCCAGCAGCACACAACCCGAGGGGACCCAGTACTTC
TRBJ2-1 | - | TRBV6-4 | - | CASSENRGWGDEQFF | TGTGCCAGCAGTGAGAACAGGGGATGGGGGGATGAGCAGTTCTTC
TRBJ1-1 | TRBD1 | TRBV9 | - | CASSVGQGGYRAFF | TGTGCCAGCAGCGTAGGACAGGGGGGTTATCGGGCTTTCTTT
TRBJ2-1 | - | TRBV9 | - | CASSVTGESSYNEQFF | TGTGCCAGCAGCGTAACCGGGGAGAGCTCCTACAATGAGCAGTTCTTC
TRBJ2-1 | - | TRBV5-1 | - | CASSLESGSSYNEQFF | TGCGCCAGCAGCTTGGAGTCAGGAAGCTCCTACAATGAGCAGTTCTTC
TRBJ2-5 | TRBD2 | TRBV7-2 | - | CASSLARGGGARETQYF | TGTGCCAGCAGCTTAGCGCGGGGCGGGGGGGCCAGAGAGACCCAGTACTTC
TRBJ1-2 | - | TRBV9 | - | CASSARGAERDGYTF | TGTGCCAGCAGCGCCCGGGGGGCCGAGCGGGATGGCTACACCTTC
TRBJ2-3 | TRBD1 | TRBV29-1 | - | CSVEDPGQGARDSQYF | TGCAGCGTTGAAGACCCCGGACAGGGGGCCAGAGATTCGCAGTATTTT
TRBJ2-2 | - | TRBV6-2/TRBV6-3 | - | CASSKGHALWTTGELFF | TGTGCCAGCAGCAAAGGACATGCCCTTTGGACCACCGGGGAGCTGTTTTTT
TRBJ1-2 | - | TRBV11-2 | - | CASSYAGGIDYGYTF | TGTGCCAGCAGCTACGCCGGGGGAATCGACTATGGCTACACCTTC
TRBJ1-4 | TRBD1 | TRBV5-1 | - | CASSEQGGNEKLFF | TGCGCCAGCAGCGAACAGGGGGGGAATGAAAAACTGTTTTTT
TRBJ2-2 | - | TRBV28 | few | CASSLAGANTGELFF | TGTGCCAGCAGTTTGGCAGGGGCGAACACCGGGGAGCTGTTTTTT
TRBJ1-5 | - | TRBV27 | - | CASRAGYSNQPQHF | TGTGCCAGCAGGGCAGGGTACAGCAATCAGCCCCAGCATTTT
TRBJ2-2 | TRBD2 | TRBV5-1 | - | CASSLASSGGVGELFF | TGCGCCAGCAGCTTGGCGTCTAGCGGGGGCGTCGGGGAGCTGTTTTTT
TRBJ2-5 | - | TRBV3-1/TRBV3-2 | - | CASSQWASQETQYF | TGTGCCAGCAGCCAGTGGGCTTCACAAGAGACCCAGTACTTC
TRBJ2-4 | - | TRBV19 | - | CASKEFAKNIQYF | TGTGCCAGTAAGGAGTTTGCCAAAAACATTCAGTACTTC
TRBJ2-5 | - | TRBV7-9 | - | CASSLGSETQYF | TGTGCCAGCAGCTTAGGTTCGGAGACCCAGTACTTC
TRBJ1-5 | - | TRBV5-1 | - | CASSLEGSNQPQHF | TGCGCCAGCAGCTTGGAGGGGAGCAATCAGCCCCAGCATTTT
TRBJ1-2 | TRBD1 | TRBV20-1 | few | CSASNGPTGGDYGYTF | TGCAGTGCTAGTAATGGGCCAACAGGGGGCGACTATGGCTACACCTTC
TRBJ2-4 | TRBD2 | TRBV27 | - | CASSRLSAGGIGNIQYF | TGTGCCAGCAGTCGCCTCTCGGCGGGGGGGATTGGAAACATTCAGTACTTC
TRBJ1-1 | - | TRBV9 | - | CASSVGPGMNTEAFF | TGTGCCAGCAGCGTAGGCCCAGGCATGAACACTGAAGCTTTCTTT
TRBJ2-5 | - | TRBV15 | - | CATSGQGSRTQETQYF | TGTGCCACCAGCGGGCAGGGATCTAGAACACAAGAGACCCAGTACTTC
TRBJ1-3 | TRBD1 | TRBV4-3 | - | CASSLATGRSGNTIYF | TGCGCCAGCAGCCTTGCGACAGGGCGTTCTGGAAACACCATATATTTT
TRBJ1-1 | - | TRBV19 | - | CASNWGQLNTEAFF | TGTGCCAGTAATTGGGGGCAGCTGAACACTGAAGCTTTCTTT
TRBJ1-1 | - | TRBV28 | - | CASSPSDTEAFF | TGTGCCAGCAGTCCGTCGGACACTGAAGCTTTCTTT
TRBJ1-3 | - | TRBV7-3 | once | CASSLNGWRAVRNTIYF | TGTGCCAGCAGCTTAAATGGCTGGAGGGCGGTCAGAAACACCATATATTTT
TRBJ2-2 | - | TRBV3-1/TRBV3-2 | - | CASSSRGLGRNTGELFF | TGTGCCAGCAGCTCCCGGGGTTTAGGGAGGAACACCGGGGAGCTGTTTTTT
TRBJ1-2 | - | TRBV5-8 | - | CASSLAAERITNYGYTF | TGTGCCAGCAGCTTGGCGGCGGAAAGAATCACTAACTATGGCTACACCTTC
TRBJ1-2 | - | TRBV2 | - | CASKGGGYTF | TGTGCCAGCAAGGGAGGGGGCTACACCTTC
TRBJ2-1 | TRBD1 | TRBV9 | - | CASSVGPPGQGNNEQFF | TGTGCCAGCAGCGTAGGACCTCCGGGACAGGGAAACAATGAGCAGTTCTTC
TRBJ1-6 | - | TRBV20-1 | - | CSASGGRDSPLHF | TGCAGTGCTAGTGGGGGGAGGGATTCACCCCTCCACTTT
TRBJ1-2 | - | TRBV11-2 | - | CASSLGGLPGYTF | TGTGCCAGCAGCTTAGGCGGTCTTCCCGGCTACACCTTC
TRBJ1-5 | - | TRBV28 | - | CAILIRGNSNQPQHF | TGTGCCATTCTTATACGGGGGAATAGCAATCAGCCCCAGCATTTT
TRBJ1-4 | - | TRBV3-1/TRBV3-2 | - | CASSQQATNEKLFF | TGTGCCAGCAGTCAACAGGCTACTAATGAAAAACTGTTTTTT
TRBJ1-1 | TRBD1 | TRBV29-1 | - | CSVVPGQGWGMNTEAFF | TGCAGCGTCGTTCCGGGACAGGGGTGGGGCATGAACACTGAAGCTTTCTTT